The 5 T cell receptor beta chains presented below share a single source sample, sequenced in a study of regulatory T cells in long-lasting Graves disease. CDR3-region Arm-PCR and iRepertoire HTBI primers produced the TCR beta libraries. TCRdb reprocessed the multiplex PCR reads via MiXCR and lists one record per CDR3 protein. Of roughly 500,000 distinct CDR3 sequences listed, about 14% are singletons. Sample time point: newly diagnosed GD, antithyroid drugs for less than 3 months. After RNA was extracted from PBMCs, the TCR library was made from it. The same sample was also studied in work on T cells in Graves' hyperthyroidism and ophthalmopathy.

Sequencing used peripheral blood mononuclear cells (PBMCs), obtained at new diagnosis, from a patient treated with antithyroid drugs. Receptors originate from a woman aged 50 to 65 with Graves disease.

In the case of this clonotype: A read error is possible here, since a much larger clone lies one base away. This rearrangement joins TRBV18 to TRBJ1-1; D is unresolved. Germline assignment: CDR1 KGHSH and CDR2 LQKENI. This CDR3 has 13 amino acids. The CDR3 reads CASSPQQNTETFF. The CDR3 bases are TGTGCCAGCTCACCACAACAGAACACTGAAACTTTCTTT.

This clonotype was counted a few times. The junction does not match germline at one end; this may be a read error. The V call is TRBV13, the J call TRBJ1-2, with D uncertain. The germline V gene has CDR1 PRHDT and CDR2 FYEKMQ (reference sequence). The length of the CDR3 is 15 residues. CDR3 protein: CASSQDTERKYGYTF. Written as DNA, the CDR3 is TGCGCCAGCAGCCAAGATACGGAGAGGAAATATGGCTACACCTTC.

The chain is built from TRBV7-3 and TRBJ2-7; 10 bases map to TRBD2. There are 16 residues in the CDR3. From germline, CDR1 is SGHTA and CDR2 FQGTGA. Losses at the gene ends were 4 bases for V and 5 bases for J; bases not matched to a gene: 11. The chain's CDR3 is CASSSPPSGRINEQYF. In nucleotides, the CDR3 is TGTGCCAGCAGCTCCCCGCCTAGCGGGAGAATCAACGAGCAGTACTTC.

The sample holds a few counts of this clonotype. This chain uses TRBV5-1 with TRBJ2-3; D is ambiguous. V lost 1 base and J lost 1, with 10 bases in between. The CDR3 extends over 15 amino acids. In germline, CDR1 is SGHRS, CDR2 YFSETQ. The CDR3 region has the DNA TGCGCCAGCAGCTTGTTTCTCGGAGGCACAGATACGCAGTATTTT. As protein: CASSLFLGGTDTQYF.

The chain couples TRBV18 to TRBJ2-5; 9 bases match TRBD2. CDR3 length: 18 residues. Per germline, CDR1 KGHSH and CDR2 LQKENI. V was clipped by 1 base and J by 5 bases; unmatched bases: 14. The CDR3 reads CASSPQPPAGGAGETQYF. CDR3 coding DNA: TGTGCCAGCTCACCACAGCCACCAGCGGGAGGCGCCGGGGAGACCCAGTACTTC.